This T cell receptor beta chain was identified during a study of cytomegalovirus exposure and HLA in healthy donors. The ends were cut back, 0 bases at V and 4 bases at J, with 7 bases in the middle. The CDR3 loop spans 13 amino acids. CDR1 SGHRS and CDR2 YFSETQ come from the germline V gene. This clone has only a few counts. Its matching antigen is unknown. General study findings and limits: Researchers reported that a few CMV-associated chains were confirmed in vitro as CMV antigen-specific.

In the PCR, 60 Vbeta and 13 Jbeta primers were used. The table came from immunoSEQ multiplex PCR; TCRdb's copy has only in-frame clones and leaves some out. The table has about 59,000 clones, about four fifths seen once; the top ten hold about 6.8%. This sequence originates from a young man in good health and CMV-seropositive. The chain couples TRBV5-1 to TRBJ1-2; D gene uncertain. The sample comprised PBMCs. The DNA of the CDR3 is TGCGCCAGCAGCTTGGAAGCTGCCTATGGCTACACCTTC. Translated, it gives CASSLEAAYGYTF.